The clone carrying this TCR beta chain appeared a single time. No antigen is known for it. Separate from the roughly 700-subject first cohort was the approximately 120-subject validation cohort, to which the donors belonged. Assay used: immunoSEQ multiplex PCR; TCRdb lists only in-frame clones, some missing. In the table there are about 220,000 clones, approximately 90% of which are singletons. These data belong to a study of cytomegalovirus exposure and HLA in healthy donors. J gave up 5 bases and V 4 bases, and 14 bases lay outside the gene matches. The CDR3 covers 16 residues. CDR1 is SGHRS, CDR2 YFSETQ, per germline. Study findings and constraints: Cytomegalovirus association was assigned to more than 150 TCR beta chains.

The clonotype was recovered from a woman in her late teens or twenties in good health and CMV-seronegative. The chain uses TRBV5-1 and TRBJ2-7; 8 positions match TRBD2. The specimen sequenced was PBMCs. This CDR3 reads CASSPSGTRVRDEQYF. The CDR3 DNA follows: TGCGCCAGCAGCCCGTCCGGGACTAGGGTCCGGGACGAGCAGTACTTC. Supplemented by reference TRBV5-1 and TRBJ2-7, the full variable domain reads KAGVTQTPRYLIKTRGQQVTLSCSPISGHRSVSWYQQTPGQGLQFLFEYFSETQRNKGNFPGRFSGRQFSNSRSEMNVSTLELGDSALYLCASSPSGTRVRDEQYFGPGTRLTVT.